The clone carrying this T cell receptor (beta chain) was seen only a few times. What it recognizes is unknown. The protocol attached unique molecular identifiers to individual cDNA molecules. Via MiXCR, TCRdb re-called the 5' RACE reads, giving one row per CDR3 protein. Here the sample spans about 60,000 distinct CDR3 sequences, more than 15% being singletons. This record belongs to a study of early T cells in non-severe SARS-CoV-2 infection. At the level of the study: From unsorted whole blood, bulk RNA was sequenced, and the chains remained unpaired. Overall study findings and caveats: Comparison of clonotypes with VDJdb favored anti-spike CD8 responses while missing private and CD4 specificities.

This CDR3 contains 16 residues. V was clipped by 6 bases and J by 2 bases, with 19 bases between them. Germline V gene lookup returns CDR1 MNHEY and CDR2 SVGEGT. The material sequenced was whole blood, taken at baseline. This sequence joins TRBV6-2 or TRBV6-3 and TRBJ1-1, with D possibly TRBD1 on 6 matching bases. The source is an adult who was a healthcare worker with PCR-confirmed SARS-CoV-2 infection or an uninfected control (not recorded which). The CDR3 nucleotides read TGTGCCAGCAGCCCCATAGGGGGGCTAAGAAACACTGAAGCTTTCTTT. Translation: CASSPIGGLRNTEAFF.